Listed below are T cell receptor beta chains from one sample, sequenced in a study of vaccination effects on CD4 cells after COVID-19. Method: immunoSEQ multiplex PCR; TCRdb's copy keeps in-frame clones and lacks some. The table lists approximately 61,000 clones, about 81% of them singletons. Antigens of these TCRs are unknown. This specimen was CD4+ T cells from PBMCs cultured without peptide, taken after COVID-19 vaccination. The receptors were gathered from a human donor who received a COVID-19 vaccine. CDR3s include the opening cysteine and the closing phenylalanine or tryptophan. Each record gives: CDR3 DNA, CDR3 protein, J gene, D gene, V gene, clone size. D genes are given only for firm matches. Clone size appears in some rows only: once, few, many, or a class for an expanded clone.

CDR3nt: TGTGCCAGCAGCTTAGGTCCGGCTAACTATGGCTACACCTTC
CDR3aa: CASSLGPANYGYTF
j_gene: TRBJ1-2
d_gene: .
v_gene: TRBV7-9
abundance: once

CDR3nt: TGTGCCAGCAGGGCACCGGGACTTCAGCCCCAGCATTTT
CDR3aa: CASRAPGLQPQHF
j_gene: TRBJ1-5
d_gene: .
v_gene: TRBV2
abundance: .

CDR3nt: TGTGCCAGCAGTTATCGTAGGGGGCGGCAGAGCAATCAGCCCCAGCATTTT
CDR3aa: CASSYRRGRQSNQPQHF
j_gene: TRBJ1-5
d_gene: TRBD1
v_gene: TRBV6-2/TRBV6-3
abundance: .

CDR3nt: TGTGCCAGCAGCTCGGGGCGTTTTGGTTTAACTAATGAAAAACTGTTTTTT
CDR3aa: CASSSGRFGLTNEKLFF
j_gene: TRBJ1-4
d_gene: .
v_gene: TRBV11-2
abundance: .

CDR3nt: TGTGCCAGTAGTATCGTGGCCGGCGGGAGGGCCCGCTACGAGCAGTACTTC
CDR3aa: CASSIVAGGRARYEQYF
j_gene: TRBJ2-7
d_gene: TRBD2
v_gene: TRBV19
abundance: once

CDR3nt: TGTGCCACTCAATTCCCAGGTTCCAATGAGCAGTTCTTC
CDR3aa: CATQFPGSNEQFF
j_gene: TRBJ2-1
d_gene: .
v_gene: TRBV24-1
abundance: .

CDR3nt: TGTGCCAGCAGTTTAGGAGGGGTTGGTGGCTACACCTTC
CDR3aa: CASSLGGVGGYTF
j_gene: TRBJ1-2
d_gene: .
v_gene: TRBV27
abundance: .

CDR3nt: TGTGCCAGCAGTCCAGGGACAGGGGGGACTCAAGAGACCCAGTACTTC
CDR3aa: CASSPGTGGTQETQYF
j_gene: TRBJ2-5
d_gene: TRBD1
v_gene: TRBV28
abundance: .

CDR3nt: TGTGCCAGCAGTACAGGCGTACGTGGCTACACCTTC
CDR3aa: CASSTGVRGYTF
j_gene: TRBJ1-2
d_gene: .
v_gene: TRBV2
abundance: .

CDR3nt: TGTGCCAGCACCCGGACAGGGACCTCCTACGAGCAGTACTTC
CDR3aa: CASTRTGTSYEQYF
j_gene: TRBJ2-7
d_gene: TRBD1
v_gene: TRBV6-5
abundance: few

CDR3nt: TGCGCCAGCAGCCAACGAGTGCGGGGGACCACTGAAGCTTTCTTT
CDR3aa: CASSQRVRGTTEAFF
j_gene: TRBJ1-1
d_gene: .
v_gene: TRBV4-1
abundance: .

CDR3nt: TGTGCCAGTAGTACCACCTGGACAGGGATCGGGAATCAGCCCCAGCATTTT
CDR3aa: CASSTTWTGIGNQPQHF
j_gene: TRBJ1-5
d_gene: TRBD1
v_gene: TRBV19
abundance: .

CDR3nt: TGTGCCTGGAGAAGGGTCTCTGGAAACACCATATATTTT
CDR3aa: CAWRRVSGNTIYF
j_gene: TRBJ1-3
d_gene: .
v_gene: TRBV30
abundance: .

CDR3nt: TGTGCCAGCAGTCGCGGACGTTCCTACGAGCAGTACTTC
CDR3aa: CASSRGRSYEQYF
j_gene: TRBJ2-7
d_gene: .
v_gene: TRBV28
abundance: .

CDR3nt: TGTGCCAGCAGCCATAAGGGTCAGGTCTATAGCAATCAGCCCCAGCATTTT
CDR3aa: CASSHKGQVYSNQPQHF
j_gene: TRBJ1-5
d_gene: .
v_gene: TRBV14
abundance: .

CDR3nt: TGCGCCAGCAGCTTGGGGGGCGGGAAAAATGAGCAGTTCTTC
CDR3aa: CASSLGGGKNEQFF
j_gene: TRBJ2-1
d_gene: .
v_gene: TRBV5-1
abundance: .

CDR3nt: TGTGCCAGCAGCCACCCTAGCGGGGGTACCTCCTACGAGCAGTACTTC
CDR3aa: CASSHPSGGTSYEQYF
j_gene: TRBJ2-7
d_gene: TRBD2
v_gene: TRBV3-1/TRBV3-2
abundance: .

CDR3nt: TGTGCCAGTAAAACCGGGGTGAATTCACCCCTCCACTTT
CDR3aa: CASKTGVNSPLHF
j_gene: TRBJ1-6
d_gene: .
v_gene: TRBV19
abundance: once

CDR3nt: TGCGCCAGCAGCTCGGGGGCCGGGAATGAGCAGTTCTTC
CDR3aa: CASSSGAGNEQFF
j_gene: TRBJ2-1
d_gene: .
v_gene: TRBV5-1
abundance: .

CDR3nt: TGTGCCAGCAGCGAAACAACAGGGAGAAGGGATGAAAAACTGTTTTTT
CDR3aa: CASSETTGRRDEKLFF
j_gene: TRBJ1-4
d_gene: .
v_gene: TRBV9
abundance: .

CDR3nt: TGTGCTCACGTTATCAGGGGGGCGCTTTCACCCCTCCACTTT
CDR3aa: CAHVIRGALSPLHF
j_gene: TRBJ1-6
d_gene: TRBD1
v_gene: TRBV12-5
abundance: .

CDR3nt: TGTGCCAGCAGCCAAGATTGGATGGGATCATATGGCTACACCTTC
CDR3aa: CASSQDWMGSYGYTF
j_gene: TRBJ1-2
d_gene: .
v_gene: TRBV3-1/TRBV3-2
abundance: .

CDR3nt: TGTGCCAGCAGGATAGCGGATACGCAGTATTTT
CDR3aa: CASRIADTQYF
j_gene: TRBJ2-3
d_gene: .
v_gene: TRBV27
abundance: .

CDR3nt: TGTGCTAGTGGTTTGCTGTTTGGGTTGGAGGCCTCGAGCTATGGCTACACCTTC
CDR3aa: CASGLLFGLEASSYGYTF
j_gene: TRBJ1-2
d_gene: .
v_gene: TRBV12-5
abundance: .

CDR3nt: TGTGCCAGCAGCCACCTAGGGACAGGGGGCACCGGGGAGCTGTTTTTT
CDR3aa: CASSHLGTGGTGELFF
j_gene: TRBJ2-2
d_gene: TRBD1
v_gene: TRBV3-1/TRBV3-2
abundance: .

CDR3nt: TGTGCCAGCAGCAAAAAAAGGCCCCCCAGGTACGAGCAGTACTTC
CDR3aa: CASSKKRPPRYEQYF
j_gene: TRBJ2-7
d_gene: .
v_gene: TRBV21-1
abundance: .

CDR3nt: TGTGCCAGCAGTAGCCAGGGCACTGAAGCTTTCTTT
CDR3aa: CASSSQGTEAFF
j_gene: TRBJ1-1
d_gene: .
v_gene: TRBV25-1
abundance: .

CDR3nt: TGCAGTGCTAGTTCTGGACTAGCGGGAGGGTGGTACCGTAATGAGCAGTTCTTC
CDR3aa: CSASSGLAGGWYRNEQFF
j_gene: TRBJ2-1
d_gene: TRBD2
v_gene: TRBV20-1
abundance: once

CDR3nt: TGTGCCAGCAGCTCGGGACAGGGGAGGGTCGACGAGGAAAAACTGTTTTTT
CDR3aa: CASSSGQGRVDEEKLFF
j_gene: TRBJ1-4
d_gene: TRBD1
v_gene: TRBV7-2
abundance: .

CDR3nt: TGTGCCAGCAGTTACTCGGTACACGCCCTTAGGGAGCAGTACTTC
CDR3aa: CASSYSVHALREQYF
j_gene: TRBJ2-7
d_gene: .
v_gene: TRBV6-6
abundance: .

CDR3nt: TGTGCCAGCAGCTGGGGACGGGCAAGCACAGATACGCAGTATTTT
CDR3aa: CASSWGRASTDTQYF
j_gene: TRBJ2-3
d_gene: .
v_gene: TRBV27
abundance: few

CDR3nt: TGCAGTGCTAGAGATGACGCTGAAGCTTTCTTT
CDR3aa: CSARDDAEAFF
j_gene: TRBJ1-1
d_gene: .
v_gene: TRBV20-1
abundance: .